This TCR beta chain was sequenced for a study of cytomegalovirus exposure and HLA in healthy donors. This CDR3 region has 17 residues. Germline loops: CDR1 SGHNT, CDR2 YYREEE (reference sequence). Trimming at V came to 4 bases and at J to 6 bases, leaving 18 bases not matched to a gene. Both 60 Vbeta primers and 13 Jbeta primers went into the PCR. The table came from immunoSEQ multiplex PCR; TCRdb's copy has only in-frame clones and leaves some out. Here the sample spans over 120,000 clones, 74% being singletons. The material sequenced was PBMCs. The genes are TRBV5-4 and TRBJ2-5, with 7 nucleotides matching TRBD1. The sequence was obtained from a man younger than 30 in good health and CMV-seropositive. The CDR3 here is CASSEEPGTAARKTQYF. The CDR3 coding sequence is TGTGCCAGCAGCGAGGAACCCGGGACAGCCGCCAGGAAGACCCAGTACTTC.